This T cell receptor (beta chain) derives from a study of vaccination and CD4 T cells after COVID-19. Study-wide background: Post-vaccination samples were procured at a median of approximately 72 days following dose two (range 14 to 241).

This CDR3 comprises 16 residues. The germline CDR1 and CDR2 sequences are LNHDA and SQIVND (reference sequence). V was clipped by 6 bases and J by 1 base, with 17 bases between them. Sequencing of DNA taken from cultured CD4+ T cells relied on the Oncomine TCR Beta short-read assay. The authors extracted genomic DNA from cultured CD4+ T cells. MiXCR was run by TCRdb on the PCR reads, yielding one entry per CDR3 protein. The table records 9,000 to 13,000 distinct CDR3 sequences, 25% to 30% of them present only once. Points on this clonotype: Its target is unknown.

Documented treatment: approximately 11-day PBMC culture with coronavirus spike peptide pools or control peptides (ViraFEST assay). Gathering of the CD4+ T cells, from the unexposed donor, took place before the COVID-19 pandemic (2011-2018). Sequencing input: CD4+ T cells from blood, cultured in vitro. V is TRBV19 and J is TRBJ2-3, with TRBD2 as a possible D gene (6 bases). This TCR came from a human donor in good health. The CDR3 region is CASSNLGREGTDTQYF. The CDR3 DNA reads as TGTGCCAGTAGCAACCTCGGGCGGGAAGGCACAGATACGCAGTATTTT.